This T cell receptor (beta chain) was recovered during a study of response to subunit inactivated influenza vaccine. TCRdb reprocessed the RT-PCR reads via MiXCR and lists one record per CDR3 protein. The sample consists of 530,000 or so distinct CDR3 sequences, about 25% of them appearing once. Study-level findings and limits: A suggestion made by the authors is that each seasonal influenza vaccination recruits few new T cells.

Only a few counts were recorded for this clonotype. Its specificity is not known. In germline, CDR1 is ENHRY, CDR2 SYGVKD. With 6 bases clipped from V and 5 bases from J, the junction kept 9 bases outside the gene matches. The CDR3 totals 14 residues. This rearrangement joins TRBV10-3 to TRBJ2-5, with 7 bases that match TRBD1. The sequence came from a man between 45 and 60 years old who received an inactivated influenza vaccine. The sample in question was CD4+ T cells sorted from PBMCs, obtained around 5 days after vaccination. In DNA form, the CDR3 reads TGTGCCATCAGGGGGACAGCAAAAGGGGAGACCCAGTACTTC. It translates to CAIRGTAKGETQYF.